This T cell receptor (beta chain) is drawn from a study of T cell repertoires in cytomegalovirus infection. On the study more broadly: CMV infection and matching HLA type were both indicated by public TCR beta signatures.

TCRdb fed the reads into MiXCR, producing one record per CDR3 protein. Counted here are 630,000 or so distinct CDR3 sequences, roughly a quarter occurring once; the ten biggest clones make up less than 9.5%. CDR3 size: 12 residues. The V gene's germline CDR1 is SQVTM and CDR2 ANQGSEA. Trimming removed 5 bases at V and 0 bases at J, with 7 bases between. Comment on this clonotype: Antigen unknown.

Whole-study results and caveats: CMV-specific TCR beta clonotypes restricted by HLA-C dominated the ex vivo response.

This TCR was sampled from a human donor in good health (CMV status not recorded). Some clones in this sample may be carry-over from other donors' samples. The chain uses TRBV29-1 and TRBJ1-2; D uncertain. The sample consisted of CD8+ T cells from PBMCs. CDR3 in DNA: TGCAGCGTTCGGGGTCCTAACTATGGCTACACCTTC. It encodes CSVRGPNYGYTF.